This entry describes one T cell receptor (beta chain). This entry comes from a study of T cells in localized non-small cell lung cancer. Trimming pared 5 bases from V and 2 bases from J, leaving 11 bases between. The CDR3 contains 14 residues. Germline V gene data show CDR1 as MNHNY and CDR2 as SVGAGI (reference sequence). Only in-frame clones appear in the TCRdb table, and some are missing; sequencing was by immunoSEQ multiplex PCR. Of 23,000 or so clones in the sample, under 90% are singletons; the top ten hold roughly 23%. The V and J genes are TRBV6-6 and TRBJ2-3; D is tentatively TRBD1 or TRBD2 (5 bases each). The sample consisted of peripheral blood, taken before any cancer treatment. This TCR came from a man aged 40-75 years with stage I squamous cell lung carcinoma. CDR3 amino acids: CASSNPGPTDTQYF. The CDR3 nucleotides read TGTGCCAGCAGTAACCCGGGACCCACAGATACGCAGTATTTT.